Listed below are T cell receptor beta chains from one sample, sequenced in a study of CD4 and CD8 cells across lung adenocarcinoma regions. A single record per CDR3 protein comes from TCRdb applying MiXCR to the PCR reads. Among about 8,200 distinct CDR3 sequences listed, approximately 51% were seen once. What was sequenced was CD8+ T cells from the center of a lung tumor. The receptor source for this set is a male donor with lung adenocarcinoma. The CD4 and CD8 labels of this study may be unreliable. CDR3s include the opening cysteine and the closing phenylalanine or tryptophan. The D gene is left open where the match is weak. Some rows mark clone size as missing; the rest say once, few, many or name a class of expanded clone.

j_call	d_call	v_call	cdr3_length	clone_size	cdr3_aa	cdr3_nt
TRBJ2-1	TRBD2	TRBV6-5	16	-	CASSYGGRAAGHEQFF	TGTGCCAGCAGTTATGGCGGGAGGGCCGCCGGACATGAGCAGTTCTTC
TRBJ2-1	-	TRBV4-1	18	many	CASSQDNFMGESYNEQFF	TGCGCCAGCAGCCAAGATAATTTTATGGGGGAGTCCTACAATGAGCAGTTCTTC
TRBJ2-6	-	TRBV7-2	15	-	CASSLGLAGANVLTF	TGTGCCAGCAGCTTAGGGCTCGCTGGGGCCAACGTCCTGACTTTC
TRBJ2-3	-	TRBV6-1	13	-	CATWPLTEDMQYF	TGTGCCACCTGGCCTCTAACCGAAGACATGCAGTATTTT
TRBJ2-3	TRBD1	TRBV3-1	14	-	CASSRQGMADTQYF	TGTGCCAGCAGCCGACAGGGGATGGCAGATACGCAGTATTTT
TRBJ2-1	-	TRBV6-5	15	-	CASSYSGPEYNEQFF	TGTGCCAGCAGTTACAGTGGGCCTGAATACAATGAGCAGTTCTTC
TRBJ2-1	TRBD1	TRBV3-1	16	once	CASSLRGTGEGNEQFF	TGTGCCAGCAGCCTCCGGGGGACAGGGGAGGGGAATGAGCAGTTCTTC
TRBJ2-3	-	TRBV6-4	13	medium-sized	CASSDRVTDTQYF	TGTGCCAGCAGTGACCGGGTCACAGATACGCAGTATTTT
TRBJ2-5	-	TRBV6-5	14	few	CASSYSVGQETQYF	TGTGCCAGCAGTTACTCCGTGGGACAAGAGACCCAGTACTTC
TRBJ1-4	-	TRBV6-5	14	-	CASRSTGFNEKLFF	TGTGCCAGCCGTTCGACAGGCTTTAATGAAAAACTGTTTTTT
TRBJ2-4	TRBD2	TRBV6-1	14	-	CAGSGGRDHNIQYF	TGTGCGGGCAGCGGGGGCCGGGACCATAACATCCAGTACTTC
TRBJ1-5	-	TRBV27	12	-	CASSRSNQPQHF	TGTGCCAGCAGTCGGAGCAATCAGCCCCAGCATTTT
TRBJ2-7	-	TRBV6-1	14	few	CASSPGTGSYEQYF	TGTGCCAGCAGTCCCGGGACGGGCTCCTACGAGCAGTACTTC
TRBJ2-5	-	TRBV10-2	17	-	CASSSGPSGRGEETQYF	TGCGCCAGCAGTTCGGGCCCTTCGGGCAGGGGCGAAGAGACCCAGTACTTC
TRBJ2-7	-	TRBV27	13	few	CASSSQDTYEQYF	TGTGCCAGCAGTTCGCAGGATACCTACGAGCAGTACTTC
TRBJ2-2	TRBD2	TRBV10-3	16	-	CATSGRDTSPTGELFF	TGTGCCACCAGCGGGAGGGACACATCCCCCACCGGGGAGCTGTTTTTT
TRBJ2-5	-	TRBV6-5	16	once	CASSYSIAEKGETQYF	TGTGCCAGCAGTTACTCTATAGCGGAGAAGGGGGAGACCCAGTACTTC
TRBJ2-3	TRBD2	TRBV10-3	15	-	CAIKYSGRAGDTQYF	TGTGCCATCAAATATAGCGGGAGGGCCGGGGATACGCAGTATTTT
TRBJ2-1	-	TRBV11-3	14	few	CASSFFFGGNEQFF	TGTGCCAGCAGTTTCTTTTTCGGTGGGAATGAGCAGTTCTTC
TRBJ1-1	-	TRBV6-1	12	many	CASRTVNTEAFF	TGTGCCAGCAGGACAGTTAACACTGAAGCTTTCTTT
TRBJ2-7	TRBD2	TRBV7-9	16	-	CASSLDERGRSYEQYF	TGTGCCAGCAGCTTGGATGAGCGGGGGAGGTCCTACGAGCAGTACTTC
TRBJ2-3	TRBD1	TRBV12-3/TRBV12-4	15	-	CASSFWTGRTDTQYF	TGTGCCAGCAGTTTCTGGACAGGACGCACAGATACGCAGTATTTT
TRBJ2-2	-	TRBV10-1	13	-	CASSGPTTGELFF	TGCGCCAGCAGCGGACCGACCACCGGGGAGCTGTTTTTT
TRBJ2-1	-	TRBV6-1	13	-	CATRFGRYNEQFF	TGTGCCACTCGATTCGGGCGCTACAATGAGCAGTTCTTC
TRBJ1-1	-	TRBV10-3	13	-	CANTITGNTEAFF	TGTGCCAACACCATAACAGGGAACACTGAAGCTTTCTTT
TRBJ2-5	TRBD2	TRBV7-2	14	once	CASSLAREYETQYF	TGTGCCAGCAGCTTGGCGCGGGAGTATGAGACCCAGTACTTC
TRBJ2-5	TRBD2	TRBV11-3	16	once	CASSSLGLAGVETQYF	TGTGCCAGCAGCTCGCTGGGACTAGCGGGAGTTGAGACCCAGTACTTC
TRBJ1-2	-	TRBV6-1	11	-	CASSPGVGYTF	TGTGCCAGCAGCCCCGGCGTTGGCTACACCTTC
TRBJ2-5	-	TRBV6-1	18	-	CASSEARTSLLYQETQYF	TGTGCCAGCAGTGAAGCGCGTACGAGTCTTCTGTACCAAGAGACCCAGTACTTC
TRBJ2-6	-	TRBV9	14	-	CASSVATGANVLTF	TGTGCCAGCAGCGTAGCTACGGGGGCCAACGTCCTGACTTTC
TRBJ2-7	-	TRBV6-1	15	-	CASSDYPGSSREQYF	TGTGCCAGCAGTGATTATCCCGGTAGCTCTCGCGAGCAGTACTTC
TRBJ1-6	-	TRBV6-1	14	many	CASSELIYNSPLHF	TGTGCCAGCAGTGAACTGATTTATAATTCACCCCTCCACTTT
TRBJ2-1	TRBD2	TRBV6-1	12	few	CASSQTSAEQFF	TGTGCCAGCAGTCAGACTAGCGCGGAGCAGTTCTTC
TRBJ2-7	TRBD2	TRBV6-6	15	many	CASTSSLAGDNEQYF	TGTGCCAGCACAAGCTCGCTAGCGGGAGACAATGAGCAGTACTTC
TRBJ1-1	-	TRBV27	15	few	CASSLTRGRTTEAFF	TGTGCCAGCAGTTTAACCCGAGGTAGGACCACTGAAGCTTTCTTT
TRBJ2-1	TRBD2	TRBV25-1	16	-	CASSGLAGVGYNEQFF	TGTGCCAGCAGTGGACTAGCGGGAGTGGGCTACAATGAGCAGTTCTTC
TRBJ2-5	-	TRBV4-1	16	once	CASSQALTTYQETQYF	TGCGCCAGCAGCCAAGCTCTGACCACTTACCAAGAGACCCAGTACTTC
TRBJ2-2	TRBD2	TRBV6-1	21	-	CASSEAGVRLAGVRNTGELFF	TGTGCCAGCAGTGAAGCAGGAGTAAGGCTAGCGGGGGTCCGGAACACCGGGGAGCTGTTTTTT
TRBJ2-2	-	TRBV30	16	-	CAWSLKGSTNTGELFF	TGTGCCTGGAGTTTGAAGGGCAGTACAAACACCGGGGAGCTGTTTTTT
TRBJ2-5	TRBD1	TRBV6-5	15	-	CASSYGRGRRETQYF	TGTGCCAGCAGTTACGGCAGGGGGCGTCGAGAGACCCAGTACTTC
TRBJ1-1	-	TRBV4-1	15	many	CASSQSTGLGTEAFF	TGCGCCAGCAGCCAATCAACAGGGTTGGGCACTGAAGCTTTCTTT
TRBJ2-7	-	TRBV12-3/TRBV12-4	16	-	CASRGMGGRASDTQYF	TGTGCCAGCAGGGGGATGGGGGGCCGTGCCTCAGATACGCAGTACTTC
TRBJ2-3	TRBD1	TRBV6-1	15	once	CASRRGQGSTDTQYF	TGTGCCAGCAGGCGCGGACAGGGAAGCACAGATACGCAGTATTTT
TRBJ2-5	TRBD1	TRBV7-2	14	-	CAGTGRGDQETQYF	TGTGCGGGGACAGGCCGAGGTGACCAAGAGACCCAGTATTTC
TRBJ2-1	-	TRBV3-1	13	-	CASSRFSYNEQFF	TGTGCCAGCAGCCGCTTTTCCTACAATGAGCAGTTCTTC
TRBJ1-2	-	TRBV6-1	14	-	CATKRGRRSDGYTF	TGTGCCACCAAAAGAGGCCGTAGGTCGGATGGCTACACCTTC
TRBJ1-2	-	TRBV6-5	15	-	CASSYSPGTVYGYTF	TGTGCCAGCAGTTACTCACCAGGGACGGTCTATGGCTACACCTTC
TRBJ2-1	TRBD1	TRBV6-5	16	-	CASSSPGQGIRNEQFF	TGTGCCAGCAGTTCCCCGGGACAGGGTATAAGGAATGAGCAGTTCTTC
TRBJ2-5	TRBD1	TRBV4-1	17	-	CASSQPDRDTFQETQYF	TGCGCCAGCAGCCAACCGGACAGGGACACTTTCCAAGAGACCCAGTACTTC
TRBJ2-3	-	TRBV7-2	14	-	CAETALGRTDIQYF	TGTGCCGAAACAGCCCTAGGTCGCACAGATATTCAGTATTTC
TRBJ2-1	TRBD2	TRBV6-5	15	many	CASRFSGTSGNEQFF	TGTGCCAGCAGATTCTCCGGGACTAGCGGCAATGAGCAGTTCTTC
TRBJ2-7	-	TRBV10-3	16	-	CAISERETQGSYEQYF	TGTGCCATCAGTGAGAGAGAGACCCAGGGCTCCTACGAGCAGTACTTC
TRBJ2-1	TRBD2	TRBV10-2	15	many	CASSLSSGDYNEQFF	TGCGCCAGCAGCTTGTCTAGCGGGGATTACAATGAGCAGTTCTTC
TRBJ2-1	-	TRBV6-1	11	-	CASSDRTKQFF	TGTGCCAGCAGTGATCGGACTAAGCAGTTCTTC
TRBJ2-7	TRBD2	TRBV6-5	16	-	CASRYRTSGRDNEQYF	TGTGCCAGCAGATACAGGACTAGCGGGAGGGACAACGAGCAGTACTTC
TRBJ2-3	-	TRBV11-3	13	-	CASSLVVTDTQYF	TGTGCCAGCAGCCTCGTAGTGACAGATACGCAGTATTTT
TRBJ2-2	TRBD2	TRBV6-1	14	few	CASVPQAGTGELFF	TGTGCCAGCGTCCCGCAAGCGGGAACCGGGGAGCTGTTTTTT
TRBJ2-2	-	TRBV6-1	15	few	CASIMGTSYTGELFF	TGTGCCAGCATCATGGGGACTTCTTACACCGGGGAGCTGTTTTTT